These T cell receptor beta chains were read from a single sample in a study of OX40 agonist ivuxolimab in advanced cancers. Clones were sequenced by immunoSEQ multiplex PCR, and TCRdb holds only the in-frame ones, with some missing. Of about 94,000 clones in the sample, about 92% were seen once. Source: CD4+ or CD8+ T cells sorted from blood, taken in a trial of the OX40 agonist ivuxolimab. These receptors were taken from an adult with an advanced solid tumor such as melanoma, head and neck, liver or kidney cancer. The CDR3 runs from the conserved cysteine through the conserved F or W. D genes are given only for firm matches. Not all rows give a size; the values are once, few, many and, for expanded clones, a class.

TRBD1,TRBV5-1,TRBJ2-7,NA,CASSWDREYEQYF,TGCGCCAGCAGCTGGGACAGGGAATACGAGCAGTACTTC
NA,TRBV30,TRBJ2-1,NA,CAWSRGRGDNEQFF,TGTGCCTGGAGTAGGGGTAGAGGAGACAATGAGCAGTTCTTC
NA,TRBV28,TRBJ2-5,once,CASSSTGGGEETQYF,TGTGCCAGCAGTTCGACTGGGGGGGGCGAAGAGACCCAGTACTTC
TRBD1,TRBV29-1,TRBJ1-2,NA,CSVEGDRAEGYTF,TGCAGCGTTGAAGGTGACAGGGCGGAGGGCTACACCTTC
TRBD2,TRBV5-6,TRBJ2-3,NA,CASSRLAGATDTQYF,TGTGCCAGCAGCCGGTTAGCGGGAGCCACAGATACGCAGTATTTT
TRBD1,TRBV6-5,TRBJ1-2,NA,CASSNQGAANYGYTF,TGTGCCAGCAGTAATCAGGGGGCAGCTAACTATGGCTACACCTTC
NA,TRBV27,TRBJ2-7,NA,CASSAGAPYEQYF,TGTGCCAGCAGTGCGGGGGCCCCCTACGAGCAGTACTTC
NA,TRBV14,TRBJ1-2,once,CASSLTGNYGYTF,TGTGCCAGCAGCCTTACAGGGAATTACGGCTACACCTTC
NA,TRBV29-1,TRBJ1-1,NA,CSVVRGSLNTEAFF,TGCAGCGTTGTTAGGGGGAGCTTGAACACTGAAGCTTTCTTT
TRBD1,TRBV12-5,TRBJ1-2,NA,CASGRDRAGNGYTF,TGTGCTAGTGGCCGAGACAGGGCAGGAAATGGCTACACCTTC
TRBD1,TRBV27,TRBJ1-1,NA,CASSPGQGGTEAFF,TGTGCCAGCAGTCCCGGACAGGGGGGCACTGAAGCTTTCTTT
NA,TRBV27,TRBJ2-1,NA,CASSVLSGGYNEQFF,TGTGCCAGCAGCGTCCTCTCCGGCGGGTACAATGAGCAGTTCTTC
NA,TRBV14,TRBJ2-1,NA,CASSHGNEQFF,TGTGCCAGCAGCCACGGAAATGAGCAGTTCTTC
TRBD1,TRBV13,TRBJ1-2,NA,CASSLGGWGDSGNYGYTF,TGTGCCAGCAGCTTAGGAGGGTGGGGGGACAGTGGAAACTATGGCTACACCTTC
TRBD2,TRBV29-1,TRBJ2-7,once,CSVDQEIAGGHEQYF,TGCAGCGTTGACCAAGAAATAGCGGGAGGCCACGAGCAGTACTTC
NA,TRBV6-4,TRBJ2-7,once,CASSDLQGNEQYF,TGTGCCAGCAGTGACCTACAGGGAAACGAGCAGTACTTC
NA,TRBV27,TRBJ1-1,NA,CASSLSSRSPAFF,TGTGCCAGCAGTTTATCATCTAGGTCCCCAGCTTTCTTT
TRBD1,TRBV19,TRBJ1-1,NA,CASSIPRTGRLSDEAFF,TGTGCCAGTAGTATACCCCGGACAGGACGACTCTCTGATGAAGCTTTCTTT
TRBD2,TRBV7-9,TRBJ2-7,NA,CASSSPVLAGGHEQYF,TGTGCCAGCAGCTCACCCGTTCTAGCGGGAGGACACGAGCAGTACTTC
NA,TRBV10-1,TRBJ1-1,NA,CASSELTRSEAFF,TGCGCCAGCAGTGAGCTAACAAGATCTGAAGCTTTCTTT
NA,TRBV28,TRBJ2-5,NA,CASSLVLETQYF,TGTGCCAGCAGTTTGGTGTTAGAGACCCAGTACTTC
TRBD1,TRBV5-4,TRBJ1-1,NA,CASSHDGDREAFF,TGTGCCAGCAGCCATGACGGGGACAGGGAAGCTTTCTTT
NA,TRBV6-1,TRBJ2-4,NA,CASSNNIQYF,TGTGCCAGCAGTAATAACATTCAGTACTTC
TRBD2,TRBV9,TRBJ2-3,NA,CASSYGGLVPDTQYF,TGTGCCAGCAGCTACGGCGGACTAGTCCCAGATACGCAGTATTTT
NA,TRBV19,TRBJ2-1,NA,CASSMQNNEQFF,TGTGCCAGTAGTATGCAGAACAATGAGCAGTTCTTC
NA,TRBV13,TRBJ2-3,NA,CASSPGLEADTQYF,TGTGCCAGCAGTCCCGGTTTGGAGGCAGATACGCAGTATTTT
NA,TRBV9,TRBJ1-2,NA,CASSAGGAIGYTF,TGTGCCAGCAGCGCCGGGGGGGCCATTGGCTACACCTTC
NA,TRBV4-1,TRBJ2-5,NA,CASSQAPGDRETQYF,TGCGCCAGCAGCCAAGCCCCAGGGGATCGAGAGACCCAGTACTTC
NA,TRBV9,TRBJ1-5,NA,CASSSGGGFPAQHF,TGTGCCAGCAGCTCGGGCGGCGGTTTCCCGGCCCAGCATTTT
NA,TRBV13,TRBJ2-7,once,CASSRGTSQHSYEQYF,TGTGCCAGCAGCCGCGGGACTTCACAACACTCCTACGAGCAGTACTTC
NA,TRBV18,TRBJ2-5,NA,CASSDGRLETQYF,TGTGCCAGCTCAGACGGACGGTTAGAGACCCAGTACTTC
NA,TRBV27,TRBJ1-1,NA,CASSLPGFRNTEAFF,TGTGCCAGCAGTTTACCAGGGTTTCGGAACACTGAAGCTTTCTTT
NA,TRBV5-5,TRBJ1-4,NA,CASSLGTSANEKLFF,TGTGCCAGCAGCTTGGGGACATCGGCTAATGAAAAACTGTTTTTT
NA,TRBV27,TRBJ1-1,NA,CASSPTSYTEAFF,TGTGCCAGCAGCCCTACAAGCTACACTGAAGCTTTCTTT
NA,TRBV4-3,TRBJ1-4,NA,CASSPRYKKVISNEKLFF,TGCGCCAGCAGCCCCCGGTACAAAAAAGTCATTAGTAATGAAAAACTGTTTTTT
NA,TRBV9,TRBJ2-1,NA,CASSPAWNNEQFF,TGTGCCAGCAGCCCCGCGTGGAACAATGAGCAGTTCTTC
TRBD1,TRBV15,TRBJ1-2,few,CATNGDRGEGYTF,TGTGCCACCAACGGGGACAGGGGGGAAGGCTACACCTTC